The clone carrying this T cell receptor (beta chain) was counted between two and nine times. Its antigen is currently unknown. These data come from a study of beta chain features in type 1 diabetes. Study-level findings and limits: Type 1 diabetes patients had TCRB CDR3s that were shorter (moderately but significantly so) in all four CD4+ subsets.

From germline, CDR1 is SGHVS and CDR2 FNYEAQ. CDR3 size: 15 residues. V was trimmed by 4 bases and J by 4 bases, leaving 11 bases between them. TCRB transcripts that were expressed got sequenced, as all of the isolated RNA had been reverse transcribed. Using immunoSEQ multiplex PCR, the repertoire was profiled, and TCRdb retains in-frame clones only, with some absent. The table has roughly 700,000 clones, around 15% seen once; the top ten hold approximately 0.021%. The TCR originated in a man between 18 and 35 years old with type 1 diabetes. J is TRBJ2-6 and V is TRBV7-6; the D gene could be TRBD1 or TRBD2 (5 bases each). Sequencing was performed on naive CD4+ T cells from blood. CDR3: CASSSGSPGANVLTF. The CDR3 bases are TGTGCCAGCAGCTCAGGGAGTCCCGGGGCCAACGTCCTGACTTTC.